Each of the 18 T cell receptor beta chains below was sequenced from the same sample in a study of beta chain features in type 1 diabetes (dated by TCRdb to 2016 to 2019). The library relied on the immunoSEQ multiplex PCR assay. The entire amount of isolated RNA was reverse transcribed using the High Capacity cDNA Reverse Transcription Kit, so the sequenced TCRB transcripts were expressed ones. TCRdb mirrors the immuneACCESS table, restricted to in-frame sequences. Some clones are absent from its copies; in checked studies, under half trace to an unresolved V gene, and the reason for the others is unknown. The sample has 900,000 or so clones on record, about a sixth of them singletons. Roughly 0.025% of the sample belongs to the ten largest clones. The sequenced material came from naive CD4+ T cells from blood. The cell subset or site label, read with the paper, signifies: true naive CD4+ T cells. The receptors originated from a woman in her late teens or twenties in good health.

This clone was seen a few times. The chain combines TRBV4-3 with TRBJ2-1; D is unresolved. Trimming shortened V by 0 bases and J by 6 bases, and 12 bases separated the two germline ends. In germline, CDR1 is LGHNA, CDR2 YSLEER. This CDR3 contains 15 residues. Here the CDR3 reads CASSQDHTRRNEQFF. The CDR3 DNA reads as TGCGCCAGCAGCCAAGACCATACAAGGCGCAATGAGCAGTTCTTC.

The CDR3 here is CASSLDSGRRNEQFF. The DNA of the CDR3 is TGTGCCAGCAGCTTAGATAGCGGGAGAAGGAATGAGCAGTTCTTC. V usage is TRBV7-9 and J usage is TRBJ2-1; TRBD2 matches 9 bases. This CDR3 comprises 15 residues. J gave up 7 bases and V 1 base, and 5 bases lay outside the gene matches. CDR1 is SEHNR and CDR2 is FQNEAQ in the germline V gene (reference sequence).

This clone was seen a few times. The chain employs TRBV29-1 and TRBJ1-2; 10 positions agree with TRBD1. V shed 5 bases, J shed 7 bases, and the junction held 7 bases outside the gene matches. The CDR3 length is 13 residues. Germline V gene data show CDR1 as SQVTM and CDR2 as ANQGSEA. CDR3 sequence: CSVSGTGESGYTF. The CDR3 DNA follows: TGCAGCGTTTCCGGGACAGGGGAATCTGGCTACACCTTC.

The CDR3 loop is CASSQDRDNEQFF. CDR3 nucleotide sequence: TGTGCCAGCAGCCAAGACAGAGACAATGAGCAGTTCTTC. The chain combines TRBV4-2 with TRBJ2-1; no clear D gene. In germline, CDR1 is LGHNA, CDR2 YNFKEQ. V lost 0 bases and J 5 bases, leaving 5 bases between the germline ends. The CDR3 covers 13 residues.

This clone came up a few times. The CDR3 sequence is CSAARGQAETQYF. CDR3 DNA sequence: TGCAGCGCCGCCAGGGGACAGGCGGAGACCCAGTACTTC. The chain couples TRBV29-1 to TRBJ2-5, with 8 bases that match TRBD1. Germline V lookup: CDR1 SQVTM, CDR2 ANQGSEA. The J segment lost 5 bases and the V segment lost 7 bases, leaving 9 bases of the junction unmatched. The CDR3 sequence is 13 residues long.

There are a few counts of this clone. The rearrangement links TRBV27 to TRBJ1-2; D is undetermined. Germline V CDR1 and CDR2: MNHEY, SMNVEV (reference sequence). Trimming pared 9 bases from V and 3 bases from J, leaving 17 bases between. This CDR3 has 14 residues. CDR3 DNA: TGTGCCAGTGGAACACTAGAGACCCACTATGGCTACACCTTC. Translation gives CASGTLETHYGYTF.

V is TRBV7-2 and J is TRBJ2-3, with TRBD1 as a possible D gene (5 bases). The CDR3 runs to 15 residues. Germline-derived CDR1 and CDR2 are SGHTA and FQGNSA. V was cut by 5 bases and J by 1 base, with 13 bases left in between. The CDR3 bases are TGTGCCAGCAGCCCCGTGGTAGGGGGCACAGATACGCAGTATTTT. Translation: CASSPVVGGTDTQYF.

The rearrangement uses TRBV29-1 and TRBJ2-1; the match to TRBD2 covers 10 bases. From germline, CDR1 is SQVTM and CDR2 ANQGSEA. V lost 6 bases, J lost 7 bases, and 12 bases stayed unmatched. The CDR3 spans 15 residues. Written as DNA, the CDR3 is TGCAGCGTCCCGGGACTAGCGAGCCTCCGTAATGAGCAGTTCTTC. Translation: CSVPGLASLRNEQFF.

The chain combines TRBV28 with TRBJ2-3, with 7 bases that match TRBD2. There are 14 residues in the CDR3. CDR1 MDHEN and CDR2 SYDVKM come from the germline V gene. Trimming took 8 bases from V and 0 from J; bases not matched to a gene: 5. CDR3 protein: CASRLAASTDTQYF. CDR3 in DNA: TGTGCCAGCCGGCTAGCGGCAAGCACAGATACGCAGTATTTT.

This chain joins TRBV19 and TRBJ2-5; D is uncertain. This CDR3 spans 15 amino acids. The V gene lost 2 bases and the J gene lost 0 bases, with 10 bases spanning the gap. CDR1 and CDR2 from the germline V gene are LNHDA and SQIVND (reference sequence). The chain's CDR3 is CASSIRVEYQETQYF. DNA for the CDR3: TGTGCCAGTAGTATACGGGTGGAGTACCAAGAGACCCAGTACTTC.

This clone has a handful of counts. The V gene is TRBV29-1, the J gene TRBJ2-1; 7 bases map to TRBD1. The J segment lost 7 bases and the V segment lost 7 bases, leaving 13 bases of the junction unmatched. The V gene's germline CDR1 is SQVTM and CDR2 ANQGSEA. The CDR3 runs to 14 residues. CDR3 sequence (DNA): TGCAGCGCCCTCGAAGGGGGCGCAAGGAATGAGCAGTTCTTC. As protein: CSALEGGARNEQFF.

This chain connects TRBV19 to TRBJ2-7; 13 bases are a match to TRBD2. Germline CDR1 and CDR2: LNHDA and SQIVND (reference sequence). With 4 bases clipped from V and 2 bases from J, the junction kept 2 bases outside the gene matches. This CDR3 is 15 amino acids long. CDR3 nucleotide sequence: TGTGCCAGTAGTAGGGGACTAGCGGGGACCTACGAGCAGTACTTC. Its protein is CASSRGLAGTYEQYF.

The chain couples TRBV10-3 to TRBJ1-3; 10 bases match TRBD1. Germline CDR1 reads ENHRY; CDR2 reads SYGVKD. This CDR3 contains 15 residues. V dropped 10 bases and J dropped 5; count of bases not matched to a gene: 11. The DNA of the CDR3 is TGTGCCAACTCCCCCGGGACAGGGGATCGAAACACCATATATTTT. Protein: CANSPGTGDRNTIYF.

This clone has a single count. The CDR3 protein is CASSVIEAFF. CDR3 bases: TGTGCCAGCAGTGTGATTGAAGCTTTCTTT. The chain uses TRBV6-1 and TRBJ1-1; D unresolved. The germline V gene encodes CDR1 MNHNS and CDR2 SASEGT. Trimming removed 4 bases from V and 7 bases from J, with 4 bases in between. CDR3 length: 10 amino acids.

This clone was seen only a few times. V usage is TRBV5-1 and J usage is TRBJ2-7, with 12 bases that match TRBD2. Germline V gene lookup returns CDR1 SGHRS and CDR2 YFSETQ. This CDR3 spans 16 amino acids. Losses at the gene ends were 3 bases for V and 4 bases for J; bases not matched to a gene: 8. For the CDR3, the DNA is TGCGCCAGCAGCTGGGGGACTAGCGGGCGTTTGTACGAGCAGTACTTC. As protein: CASSWGTSGRLYEQYF.

The chain has TRBV7-2 and TRBJ2-1; the D gene is possibly TRBD2 (6 bases). Germline V CDR1 and CDR2: SGHTA, FQGNSA. The CDR3 consists of 15 residues. The V end was cut by 6 bases, the J end by 0 bases, with 12 bases between. The CDR3 spells CASREGPNSYNEQFF. CDR3 bases: TGTGCCAGCAGGGAGGGTCCTAACTCCTACAATGAGCAGTTCTTC.

V and J are TRBV7-9 and TRBJ1-1, with TRBD1 matching 7 bases. Germline loops: CDR1 SEHNR, CDR2 FQNEAQ (reference sequence). After removal of 0 bases from V and 2 bases from J, the junction contained 6 bases not matched to a gene. This CDR3 comprises 16 residues. CDR3 sequence (DNA): TGTGCCAGCAGCTTAGCTACACAGGGGCCCAACACTGAAGCTTTCTTT. This encodes CASSLATQGPNTEAFF. Full variable domain (missing parts from reference TRBV7-9 and TRBJ1-1): DTGVSQNPRHKITKRGQNVTFRCDPISEHNRLYWYRQTLGQGPEFLTYFQNEAQLEKSRLLSDRFSAERPKGSFSTLEIQRTEQGDSAMYLCASSLATQGPNTEAFFGQGTRLTVV.

This clone was counted only a few times. The J gene is TRBJ2-7, the V gene TRBV7-8; D remains unclear. The CDR3 runs 15 residues. Per germline, CDR1 SGHVS and CDR2 FQNEAQ. Trimming took off 4 bases at V and 2 bases at J, with 15 bases between the two ends. Here the CDR3 reads CASSSRGPGPYEQYF. The CDR3 nucleotides are TGTGCCAGCAGCTCACGAGGCCCCGGGCCCTACGAGCAGTACTTC.